The 12 T cell receptor beta chains presented below share a single source sample, sequenced in a study of neurological immune-mediated disorders. One entry per CDR3 protein, called by TCRdb with MiXCR from the 5' RACE reads. The sample carries roughly 70,000 distinct CDR3 sequences, less than 4% recorded once. Sequenced material: PBMCs. All receptors come from a man aged 25 to 40 with multiple sclerosis.

This clonotype was recorded many times. This sequence joins TRBV5-1 and TRBJ1-2; 10 bases fit TRBD1. The V segment lost 4 bases and the J segment 8 bases; nucleotides outside the gene matches: 5. The CDR3 is 13 amino acids. Per the germline V gene, CDR1 is SGHRS and CDR2 is YFSETQ. The CDR3 here is CASSDGQGGGYTF. CDR3 nucleotide sequence: TGCGCCAGCAGCGACGGACAGGGGGGAGGCTACACCTTC.

This clonotype was detected ten times or more. The chain couples TRBV15 to TRBJ2-3; weak D call: TRBD1 (6 bases). Per the germline V gene, CDR1 is LNHNV and CDR2 is YYDKDF (reference sequence). V was shortened by 8 bases and J by 4 bases, with 16 bases between the two germline ends. The CDR3 is 14 residues long. CDR3 loop: CATRTPRGPDTQYF. The DNA of the CDR3 is TGTGCCACCCGAACCCCCAGGGGCCCAGATACGCAGTATTTT.

This clonotype was counted at least ten times. DNA for the CDR3: TGCAGTGCTCCGAAGAGCTCCTACGAGCAGTACTTC. It translates to CSAPKSSYEQYF. This chain links TRBV20-1 with TRBJ2-7; D remains ambiguous. Per germline, CDR1 DFQATT and CDR2 SNEGSKA (reference sequence). This CDR3 has 12 amino acids. V was trimmed by 5 bases and J by 0 bases, leaving 8 bases between them.

This clonotype was picked up many times. The chain couples TRBV7-2 to TRBJ2-5; D is ambiguous. The CDR3 totals 13 residues. Germline CDR1 is SGHTA and CDR2 is FQGNSA. V dropped 5 bases and J dropped 5 bases, with 12 bases sitting between them. The CDR3 DNA sequence: TGTGCCAGCAGCCTCCTTTCGAGTGAGACCCAGTACTTC. Amino acids: CASSLLSSETQYF. The entire variable domain, with the rest obtained from reference TRBV7-2 and TRBJ2-5, is as follows: GAGVSQSPSNKVTEKGKDVELRCDPISGHTALYWYRQSLGQGLEFLIYFQGNSAPDKSGLPSDRFSAERTGGSVSTLTIQRTQQEDSAVYLCASSLLSSETQYFGPGTRLLVL.

This clonotype was recorded at least ten times. The chain joins TRBV5-6 to TRBJ2-7, with TRBD2 as a possible D gene (5 bases). Germline V lookup: CDR1 SGHDT, CDR2 YYEEEE. This CDR3 comprises 15 residues. V lost 1 base, J lost 4 bases, and 15 bases lay in between. CDR3 loop: CASSLSPRGAYEQYF. The CDR3 DNA is TGTGCCAGCAGCTTGTCCCCCCGGGGAGCTTACGAGCAGTACTTC.

In this sample, this clonotype turned up many times. The chain couples TRBV6-6 to TRBJ1-2; 7 bases fit TRBD1. V lost 0 bases to trimming and J lost 5 bases; unmatched junction nucleotides: 9. Germline V lookup: CDR1 MNHNY, CDR2 SVGAGI (reference sequence). The CDR3 loop spans 16 amino acids. The DNA for the CDR3 is TGTGCCAGCAGTTACTCGGACAGGACCGCGCGTTATGGCTACACCTTC. It codes for CASSYSDRTARYGYTF.

This clonotype showed up just a few times. This sequence joins TRBV7-2 and TRBJ1-2; a possible D gene is TRBD1 (5 bases). V lost 2 bases and J lost 3, with 10 bases in between. The CDR3 length is 14 residues. Germline CDR1 is SGHTA and CDR2 is FQGNSA. CDR3 nucleotide sequence: TGTGCCAGCAGCTTATCGCAGGGCCACTATGGCTACACCTTC. It is translated as CASSLSQGHYGYTF.

At least ten counts were recorded for this clonotype. The rearrangement joins TRBV7-8 to TRBJ1-5; tentatively, D is TRBD1 (6 bases). The V end was cut by 11 bases, the J end by 4 bases, with 12 bases between. The CDR3 is made up of 12 amino acids. Germline CDR1 reads SGHVS; CDR2 reads FQNEAQ. The chain's CDR3 is CALGAPNQPQHF. The CDR3 coding sequence is TGTGCCTTGGGGGCCCCAAATCAGCCCCAGCATTTT.

This clonotype has a count of ten or more. The chain links TRBV2 to TRBJ1-1; D is undetermined. The CDR3 sequence is 12 residues long. V was cut by 7 bases and J by 5 bases, with 11 bases left in between. Looked up from germline, CDR1 is SNHLY and CDR2 is FYNNEI. CDR3 amino acids: CASTVLGTEAFF. The CDR3 DNA is TGTGCCAGCACGGTACTGGGTACTGAAGCTTTCTTT.

This chain links TRBV7-2 with TRBJ2-5, with D possibly matching TRBD2 (5 bases). The germline CDR1 and CDR2 sequences are SGHTA and FQGNSA. V gave up 2 bases and J gave up 1 base, with 8 bases separating them. The CDR3 spans 14 residues. CDR3 bases: TGTGCCAGCAGCTTATTTAGCGCCCAAGAGACCCAGTACTTC. It specifies CASSLFSAQETQYF.

This clonotype was observed many times. J is TRBJ1-5 and V is TRBV5-1; possible D gene TRBD1, 6 bases. Per the germline V gene, CDR1 is SGHRS and CDR2 is YFSETQ. CDR3 length: 15 amino acids. V lost 0 bases and J 2 bases, leaving 9 bases between the germline ends. CDR3 sequence (DNA): TGCGCCAGCAGCTTGGTGGACAGCCGCAATCAGCCCCAGCATTTT. Residues: CASSLVDSRNQPQHF.

The sample holds many counts of this clonotype. This chain links TRBV7-9 with TRBJ2-3, with D possibly called TRBD1 or TRBD2 (5 bases each). The CDR3 is 16 residues long. Per the germline V gene, CDR1 is SEHNR and CDR2 is FQNEAQ (reference sequence). V was shortened by 1 base and J by 2 bases, with 13 bases between the two germline ends. CDR3 nucleotides: TGTGCCAGCAGCTTAGGCACGGGACGGAACACAGATACGCAGTATTTT. Its translation is CASSLGTGRNTDTQYF.